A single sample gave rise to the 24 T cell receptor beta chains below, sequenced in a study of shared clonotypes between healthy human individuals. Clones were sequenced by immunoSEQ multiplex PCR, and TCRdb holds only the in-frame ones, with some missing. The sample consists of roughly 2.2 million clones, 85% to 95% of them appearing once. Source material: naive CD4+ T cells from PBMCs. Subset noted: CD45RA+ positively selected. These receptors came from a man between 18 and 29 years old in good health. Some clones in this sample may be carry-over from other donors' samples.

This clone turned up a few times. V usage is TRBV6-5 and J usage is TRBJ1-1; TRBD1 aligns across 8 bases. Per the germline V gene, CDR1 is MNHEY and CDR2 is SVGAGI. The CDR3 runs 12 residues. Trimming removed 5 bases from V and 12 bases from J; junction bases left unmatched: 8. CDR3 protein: CASSPTTGESFF. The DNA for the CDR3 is TGTGCCAGCAGTCCGACGACAGGGGAGTCTTTCTTT.

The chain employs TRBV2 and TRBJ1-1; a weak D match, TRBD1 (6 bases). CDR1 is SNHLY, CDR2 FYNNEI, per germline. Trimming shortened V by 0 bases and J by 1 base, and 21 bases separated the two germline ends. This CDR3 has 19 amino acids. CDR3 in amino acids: CASSEAITMYRATNTEAFF. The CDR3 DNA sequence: TGTGCCAGCAGTGAAGCCATTACCATGTACAGGGCTACGAACACTGAAGCTTTCTTT.

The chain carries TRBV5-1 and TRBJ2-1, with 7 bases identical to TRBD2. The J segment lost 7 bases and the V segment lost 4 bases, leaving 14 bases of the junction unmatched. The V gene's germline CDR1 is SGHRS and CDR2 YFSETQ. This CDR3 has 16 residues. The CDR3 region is CASSAAGTIRGNEQFF. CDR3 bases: TGCGCCAGCAGCGCGGCAGGGACTATTAGAGGGAATGAGCAGTTCTTC.

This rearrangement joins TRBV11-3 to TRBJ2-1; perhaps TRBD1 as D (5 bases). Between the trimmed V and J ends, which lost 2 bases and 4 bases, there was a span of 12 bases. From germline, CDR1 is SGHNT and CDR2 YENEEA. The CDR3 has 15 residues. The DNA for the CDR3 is TGTGCCAGCAGCTTATCAGCAGGGCCTTACAATGAGCAGTTCTTC. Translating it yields CASSLSAGPYNEQFF.

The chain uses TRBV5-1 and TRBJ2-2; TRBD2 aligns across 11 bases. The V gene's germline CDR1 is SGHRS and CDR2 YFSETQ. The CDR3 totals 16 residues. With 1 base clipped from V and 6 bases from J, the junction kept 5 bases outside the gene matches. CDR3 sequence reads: CASSLTSGRLAGELFF. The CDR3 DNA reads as TGCGCCAGCAGCTTGACTAGCGGGAGATTGGCCGGGGAGCTGTTTTTT. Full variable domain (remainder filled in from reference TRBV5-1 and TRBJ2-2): KAGVTQTPRYLIKTRGQQVTLSCSPISGHRSVSWYQQTPGQGLQFLFEYFSETQRNKGNFPGRFSGRQFSNSRSEMNVSTLELGDSALYLCASSLTSGRLAGELFFGEGSRLTVL.

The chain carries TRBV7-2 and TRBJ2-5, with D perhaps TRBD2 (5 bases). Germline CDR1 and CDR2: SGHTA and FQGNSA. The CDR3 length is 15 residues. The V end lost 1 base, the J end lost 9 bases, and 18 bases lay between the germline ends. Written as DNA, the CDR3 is TGTGCCAGCAGCTTAGACCCCAGGCCCGGGCGGGCCCAGTACTTC. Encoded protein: CASSLDPRPGRAQYF.

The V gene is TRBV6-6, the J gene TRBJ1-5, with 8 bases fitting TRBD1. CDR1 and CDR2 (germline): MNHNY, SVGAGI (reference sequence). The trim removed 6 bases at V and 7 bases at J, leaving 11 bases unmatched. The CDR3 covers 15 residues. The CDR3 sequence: CASRRTGSISQPQHF. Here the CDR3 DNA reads TGTGCCAGCAGACGGACAGGGTCTATTAGCCAGCCCCAGCATTTT.

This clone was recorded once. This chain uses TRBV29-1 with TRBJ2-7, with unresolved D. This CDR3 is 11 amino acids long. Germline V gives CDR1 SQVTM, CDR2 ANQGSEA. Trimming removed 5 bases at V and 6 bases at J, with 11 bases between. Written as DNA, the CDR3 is TGCAGCGTTTATATGGGGTTCGAGCAGTACTTC. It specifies CSVYMGFEQYF.

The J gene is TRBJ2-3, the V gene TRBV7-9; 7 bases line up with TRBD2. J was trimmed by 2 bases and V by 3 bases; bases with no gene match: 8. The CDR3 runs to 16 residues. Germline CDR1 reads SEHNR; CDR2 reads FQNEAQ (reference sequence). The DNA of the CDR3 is TGTGCCAGCAGCTTGTCGCCTAGCGGTGACACAGATACGCAGTATTTT. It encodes CASSLSPSGDTDTQYF. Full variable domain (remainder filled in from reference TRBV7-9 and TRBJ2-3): DTGVSQNPRHKITKRGQNVTFRCDPISEHNRLYWYRQTLGQGPEFLTYFQNEAQLEKSRLLSDRFSAERPKGSFSTLEIQRTEQGDSAMYLCASSLSPSGDTDTQYFGPGTRLTVL.

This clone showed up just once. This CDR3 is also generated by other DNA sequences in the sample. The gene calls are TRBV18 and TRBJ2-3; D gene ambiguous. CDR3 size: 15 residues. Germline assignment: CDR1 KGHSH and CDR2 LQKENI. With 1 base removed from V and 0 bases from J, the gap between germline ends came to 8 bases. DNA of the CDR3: TGTGCCAGCTCACCACGGTCCGGGAGCACAGATACGCAGTATTTT. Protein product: CASSPRSGSTDTQYF. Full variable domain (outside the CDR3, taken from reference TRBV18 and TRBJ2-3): NAGVMQNPRHLVRRRGQEARLRCSPMKGHSHVYWYRQLPEEGLKFMVYLQKENIIDESGMPKERFSAEFPKEGPSILRIQQVVRGDSAAYFCASSPRSGSTDTQYFGPGTRLTVL.

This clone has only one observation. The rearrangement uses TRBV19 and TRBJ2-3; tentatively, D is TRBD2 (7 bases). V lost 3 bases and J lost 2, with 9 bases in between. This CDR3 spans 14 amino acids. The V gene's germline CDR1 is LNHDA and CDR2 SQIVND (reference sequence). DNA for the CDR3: TGTGCCAGTAGTATGGGGGGGGCCACAGATACGCAGTATTTT. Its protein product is CASSMGGATDTQYF.

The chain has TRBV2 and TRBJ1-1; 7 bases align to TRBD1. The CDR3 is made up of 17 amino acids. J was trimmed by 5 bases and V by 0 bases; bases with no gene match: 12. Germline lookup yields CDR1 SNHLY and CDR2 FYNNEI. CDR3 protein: CASSEAGRLGGLTEAFF. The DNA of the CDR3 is TGTGCCAGCAGTGAAGCGGGCCGGTTAGGGGGCTTGACTGAAGCTTTCTTT.

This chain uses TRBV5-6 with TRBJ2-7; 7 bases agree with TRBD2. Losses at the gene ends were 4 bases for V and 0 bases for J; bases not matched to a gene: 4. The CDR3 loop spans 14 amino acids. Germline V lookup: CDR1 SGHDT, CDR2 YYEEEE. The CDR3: CASSGRDYSYEQYF. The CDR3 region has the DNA TGTGCCAGCAGCGGTAGGGACTACTCCTACGAGCAGTACTTC.

DNA for the CDR3: TGTGCCAGCAGGCCCCGGGACAGGGGCCCGAACACCTTC. It specifies CASRPRDRGPNTF. The J gene is TRBJ1-2, the V gene TRBV27; 10 bases are shared with TRBD1. The germline V gene has CDR1 MNHEY and CDR2 SMNVEV (reference sequence). With 6 bases clipped from V and 12 bases from J, the junction kept 10 bases outside the gene matches. The CDR3 runs 13 residues.

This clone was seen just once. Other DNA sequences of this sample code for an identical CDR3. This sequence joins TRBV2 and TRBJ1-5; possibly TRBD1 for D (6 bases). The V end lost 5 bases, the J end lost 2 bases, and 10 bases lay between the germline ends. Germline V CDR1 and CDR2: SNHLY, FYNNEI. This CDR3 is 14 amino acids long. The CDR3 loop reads CASSQQGRNQPQHF. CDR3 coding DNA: TGTGCCAGCAGTCAGCAGGGGCGCAATCAGCCCCAGCATTTT.

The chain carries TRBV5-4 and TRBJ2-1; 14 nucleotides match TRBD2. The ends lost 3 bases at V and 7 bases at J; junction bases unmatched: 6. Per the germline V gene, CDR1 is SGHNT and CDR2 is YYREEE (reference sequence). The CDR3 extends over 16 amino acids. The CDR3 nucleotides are TGTGCCAGCAGCTCCGGGACTAGCGGGAGTCTGAATGAGCAGTTCTTC. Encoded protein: CASSSGTSGSLNEQFF. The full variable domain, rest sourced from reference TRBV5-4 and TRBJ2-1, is ETGVTQSPTHLIKTRGQQVTLRCSSQSGHNTVSWYQQALGQGPQFIFQYYREEENGRGNFPPRFSGLQFPNYSSELNVNALELDDSALYLCASSSGTSGSLNEQFFGPGTRLTVL.

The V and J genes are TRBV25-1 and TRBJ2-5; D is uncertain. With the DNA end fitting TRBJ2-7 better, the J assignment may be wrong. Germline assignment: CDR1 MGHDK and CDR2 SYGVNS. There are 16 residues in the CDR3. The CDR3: CASSEFTTAPSYEQYF. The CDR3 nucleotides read TGTGCCAGCAGTGAATTTACCACGGCCCCTTCCTACGAGCAGTACTTC.

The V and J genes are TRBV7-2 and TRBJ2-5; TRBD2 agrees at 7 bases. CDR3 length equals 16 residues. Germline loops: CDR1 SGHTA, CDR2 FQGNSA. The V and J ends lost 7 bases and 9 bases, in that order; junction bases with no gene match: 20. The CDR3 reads CASTSTGGGRGEAQYF. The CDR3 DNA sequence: TGTGCCAGCACCTCAACCGGGGGAGGGCGGGGTGAGGCCCAGTACTTC.

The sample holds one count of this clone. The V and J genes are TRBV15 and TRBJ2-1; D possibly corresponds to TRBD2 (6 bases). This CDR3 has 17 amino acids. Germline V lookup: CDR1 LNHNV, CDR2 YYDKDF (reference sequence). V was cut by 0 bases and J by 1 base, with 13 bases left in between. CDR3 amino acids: CATSRDLGGTSYNEQFF. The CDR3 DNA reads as TGTGCCACCAGCAGAGATCTTGGCGGGACTTCCTACAATGAGCAGTTCTTC.

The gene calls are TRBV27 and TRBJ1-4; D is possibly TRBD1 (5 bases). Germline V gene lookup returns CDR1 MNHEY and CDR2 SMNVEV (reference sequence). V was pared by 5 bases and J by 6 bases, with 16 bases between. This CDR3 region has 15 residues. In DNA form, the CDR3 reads TGTGCCAGCAGTACCTCGGCAGGGTACTATGAAAAACTGTTTTTT. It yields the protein CASSTSAGYYEKLFF.

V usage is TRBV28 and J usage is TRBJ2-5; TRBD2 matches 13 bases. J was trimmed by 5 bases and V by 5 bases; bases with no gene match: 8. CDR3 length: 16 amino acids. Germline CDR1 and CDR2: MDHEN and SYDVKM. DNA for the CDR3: TGTGCCAGCAGTCCCGGACTAGCGGGAGAGGGGGAGACCCAGTACTTC. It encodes CASSPGLAGEGETQYF.

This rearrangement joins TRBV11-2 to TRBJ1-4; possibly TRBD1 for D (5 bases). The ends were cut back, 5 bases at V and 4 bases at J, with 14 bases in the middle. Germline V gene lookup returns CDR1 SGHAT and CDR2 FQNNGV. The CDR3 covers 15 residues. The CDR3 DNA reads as TGTGCCAGCAGCCAGAGGGGACCTATTAATGAAAAACTGTTTTTT. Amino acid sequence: CASSQRGPINEKLFF. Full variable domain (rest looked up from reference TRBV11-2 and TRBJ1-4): EAGVAQSPRYKIIEKRQSVAFWCNPISGHATLYWYQQILGQGPKLLIQFQNNGVVDDSQLPKDRFSAERLKGVDSTLKIQPAKLEDSAVYLCASSQRGPINEKLFFGSGTQLSVL.

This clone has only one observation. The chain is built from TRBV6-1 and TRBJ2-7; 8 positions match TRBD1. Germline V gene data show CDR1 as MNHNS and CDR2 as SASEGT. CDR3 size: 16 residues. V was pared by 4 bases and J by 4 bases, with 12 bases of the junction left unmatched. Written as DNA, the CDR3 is TGTGCCAGCAGTGGGAGATACGGACAGGGTTCGTACGAGCAGTACTTC. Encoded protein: CASSGRYGQGSYEQYF.

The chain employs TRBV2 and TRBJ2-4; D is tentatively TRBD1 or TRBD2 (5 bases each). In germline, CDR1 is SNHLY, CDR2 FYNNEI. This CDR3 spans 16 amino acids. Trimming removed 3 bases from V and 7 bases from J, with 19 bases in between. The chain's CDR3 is CASSDRVIRGRNIQYF. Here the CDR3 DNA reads TGTGCCAGCAGTGATAGGGTTATACGGGGCCGGAACATTCAGTACTTC.